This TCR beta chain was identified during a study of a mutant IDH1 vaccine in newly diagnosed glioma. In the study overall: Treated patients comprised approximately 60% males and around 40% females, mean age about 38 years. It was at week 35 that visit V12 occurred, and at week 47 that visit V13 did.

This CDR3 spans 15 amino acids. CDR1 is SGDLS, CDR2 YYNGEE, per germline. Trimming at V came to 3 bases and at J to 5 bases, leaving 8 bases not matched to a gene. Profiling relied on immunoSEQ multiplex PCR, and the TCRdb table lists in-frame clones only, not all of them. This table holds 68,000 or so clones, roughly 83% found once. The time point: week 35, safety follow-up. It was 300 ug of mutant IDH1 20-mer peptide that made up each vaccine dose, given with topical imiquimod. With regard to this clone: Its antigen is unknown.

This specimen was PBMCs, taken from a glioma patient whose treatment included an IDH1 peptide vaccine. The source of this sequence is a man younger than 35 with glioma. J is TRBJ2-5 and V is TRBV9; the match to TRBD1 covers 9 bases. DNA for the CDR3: TGTGCCAGCAGCGCCGACGGGACAGGGTGGGAGACCCAGTACTTC. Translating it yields CASSADGTGWETQYF.